The 22 T cell receptor beta chains below all came from one sample that was sequenced in a study of blood T cell repertoires in COVID-19. Assay used: immunoSEQ multiplex PCR; TCRdb lists only in-frame clones, some missing. Altogether roughly 270,000 clones are present, approximately 82% being singletons, with the ten largest covering 5%. The sequenced material came from PBMCs or T cells enriched from blood (not recorded which). The receptors were gathered from a man aged 40-49 years who had been exposed to COVID-19.

The gene calls are TRBV18 and TRBJ2-1, with D perhaps TRBD2 (6 bases). This CDR3 has 14 residues. Between the trimmed V and J ends, which lost 4 bases and 6 bases, there was a span of 13 bases. Germline CDR1 is KGHSH and CDR2 is LQKENI. CDR3: CASSLTGVANEQFF. The CDR3 DNA is TGTGCCAGCTCACTAACGGGGGTGGCCAATGAGCAGTTCTTC.

The V call is TRBV4-1, the J call TRBJ1-5, with 7 bases fitting TRBD1. Germline V gene data show CDR1 as MGHRA and CDR2 as YSYEKL. The CDR3 consists of 15 residues. J lost 6 bases, V lost 0 bases, and 5 bases had no gene match. The CDR3 region is CASSQEDRDSQPQHF. CDR3 DNA sequence: TGCGCCAGCAGCCAAGAAGACCGGGACAGTCAGCCCCAGCATTTT.

The chain uses TRBV27 and TRBJ1-2, with D possibly TRBD1 on 6 matching bases. Germline CDR1 and CDR2: MNHEY and SMNVEV (reference sequence). V lost 6 bases to trimming and J lost 4 bases, with 18 bases between them. This CDR3 has 15 residues. CDR3 bases: TGTGCCAGCAGACACAACAGGGACGTTGGCTATGGCTACACCTTC. Translation gives CASRHNRDVGYGYTF.

This sequence joins TRBV29-1 and TRBJ2-7, with a tentative D call TRBD1 (6 bases). The CDR3 covers 13 residues. The germline V gene encodes CDR1 SQVTM and CDR2 ANQGSEA. The germline V and J ends were trimmed by 5 bases and 3 bases, with 14 bases remaining between them. The CDR3 bases are TGCAGCGTTTCCAGGGGTATCAACTACGAGCAGTACTTC. Its translation: CSVSRGINYEQYF.

The chain has TRBV5-1 and TRBJ2-5; 11 nucleotides agree with TRBD1. Trimming took 0 bases from V and 9 from J; bases not matched to a gene: 7. The CDR3 loop spans 15 amino acids. Germline lookup yields CDR1 SGHRS and CDR2 YFSETQ. The CDR3 nucleotides read TGCGCCAGCAGCTTGGCGGGACAGGGGGAAGGGGCCCAGTACTTC. Residues: CASSLAGQGEGAQYF.

The V gene is TRBV30, the J gene TRBJ1-5; 10 bases are a match to TRBD1. This CDR3 has 16 amino acids. Per germline, CDR1 GTSNPN and CDR2 SVGIG (reference sequence). The V and J ends lost 1 base and 6 bases, in that order; junction bases with no gene match: 9. As DNA, the CDR3 is TGTGCCTGGAGTGATCGAAGGACAGGGGGAGGTCAGCCCCAGCATTTT. It specifies CAWSDRRTGGGQPQHF.

The J gene is TRBJ2-5, the V gene TRBV19; tentatively, D is TRBD2 (6 bases). The CDR3 runs to 15 residues. V gave up 4 bases and J gave up 5 bases, with 17 bases separating them. Germline V gene lookup returns CDR1 LNHDA and CDR2 SQIVND (reference sequence). The CDR3 nucleotides are TGTGCCAGTAGTAGGGACTCCTACATGTCGGAGACCCAGTACTTC. Translated, it gives CASSRDSYMSETQYF.

In the case of this clone: This same CDR3 is encoded by further DNA sequences in the sample. The genes are TRBV18 and TRBJ2-7, with unresolved D. Germline V CDR1 and CDR2: KGHSH, LQKENI. This CDR3 spans 12 amino acids. Trimming stripped 6 bases from V and 0 bases from J, with 6 bases between. The CDR3 is CASSPSSYEQYF. In DNA form, the CDR3 reads TGTGCCAGCTCTCCGAGCTCCTACGAGCAGTACTTC.

The chain uses TRBV27 and TRBJ2-5; 9 bases agree with TRBD2. The CDR3 extends over 15 amino acids. With V trimmed by 2 bases and J by 4 bases, 5 bases remained unmatched. Germline loops: CDR1 MNHEY, CDR2 SMNVEV (reference sequence). The chain's CDR3 is CASSLLAGRGETQYF. In DNA, the CDR3 is TGTGCCAGCAGTTTACTAGCGGGGAGGGGAGAGACCCAGTACTTC.

This sequence joins TRBV7-9 and TRBJ1-5; 9 bases agree with TRBD1. With V trimmed by 5 bases and J by 5 bases, 7 bases remained unmatched. This CDR3 is 15 amino acids long. From germline, CDR1 is SEHNR and CDR2 FQNEAQ (reference sequence). The CDR3 loop is CASSGGTGKDQPQHF. As DNA, the CDR3 is TGTGCCAGCAGCGGCGGGACAGGGAAGGATCAGCCCCAGCATTTT.

The chain uses TRBV28 and TRBJ2-7; 9 bases map to TRBD1. V lost 5 bases, J lost 3 bases, and 5 bases stayed unmatched. This CDR3 has 14 residues. CDR1 is MDHEN and CDR2 is SYDVKM in the germline V gene. The CDR3 here is CASSPGTGIYEQYF. CDR3 nucleotide sequence: TGTGCCAGCAGTCCCGGGACAGGGATCTACGAGCAGTACTTC. The variable domain in full, with the rest retrieved from reference TRBV28 and TRBJ2-7, is DVKVTQSSRYLVKRTGEKVFLECVQDMDHENMFWYRQDPGLGLRLIYFSYDVKMKEKGDIPEGYSVSREKKERFSLILESASTNQTSMYLCASSPGTGIYEQYFGPGTRLTVT.

The V gene is TRBV9, the J gene TRBJ1-6, with D perhaps matching TRBD1 (6 bases). This CDR3 has 15 residues. Trimming took off 3 bases at V and 11 bases at J, with 18 bases between the two ends. Germline loops: CDR1 SGDLS, CDR2 YYNGEE. The CDR3 is CASSALKTGQTPLHF. The CDR3, as DNA: TGTGCCAGCAGCGCGCTAAAGACAGGCCAGACACCCCTCCACTTT.

As for this clone: The same CDR3 also results from other DNA sequences found in this sample. This chain connects TRBV18 to TRBJ2-7; TRBD1 is a possible D gene (6 bases). Trimming took 0 bases from V and 2 from J, leaving 8 bases between them. The V gene's germline CDR1 is KGHSH and CDR2 LQKENI. The CDR3 runs 14 residues. The CDR3 is CASSPPGQPYEQYF. In nucleotides, the CDR3 is TGTGCCAGCTCACCACCGGGACAACCCTACGAGCAGTACTTC.

The V gene is TRBV30, the J gene TRBJ2-2, with 8 bases aligning to TRBD2. Trimming took 3 bases from V and 4 from J; bases not matched to a gene: 7. This CDR3 region has 15 residues. Germline-derived CDR1 and CDR2 are GTSNPN and SVGIG (reference sequence). The chain's CDR3 is CAWRDGGRPTGELFF. The CDR3 nucleotides are TGTGCCTGGAGGGATGGCGGGAGGCCCACCGGGGAGCTGTTTTTT.

This clone was counted between two and nine times. The chain employs TRBV3-1 (or the pseudogene TRBV3-2) and TRBJ1-6; no clear D. The CDR3 is 16 amino acids. Germline CDR1 LGHDT, CDR2 YNNKEL (reference sequence). The V end lost 2 bases, the J end lost 0 bases, and 8 bases lay between the germline ends. This CDR3 is CASSQTSRSYNSPLHF. The CDR3 DNA follows: TGTGCCAGCAGCCAAACCTCGCGCTCCTATAATTCACCCCTCCACTTT.

This clone was detected only a few times. The gene calls are TRBV25-1 and TRBJ1-1; D may be TRBD1 (5 bases). The germline V gene encodes CDR1 MGHDK and CDR2 SYGVNS. V was shortened by 10 bases and J by 3 bases, with 24 bases between the two germline ends. The CDR3 is 16 residues long. CDR3 nucleotide sequence: TGTGCCACGGGACTCGGGCAGGGATTTTGGGACACTGAAGCTTTCTTT. It specifies CATGLGQGFWDTEAFF.

This clone has more than one count but fewer than ten. The rearrangement uses TRBV3-1 (or the pseudogene TRBV3-2) and TRBJ1-6, with unresolved D. V lost 0 bases and J 10 bases, leaving 13 bases between the germline ends. This CDR3 is built from 15 residues. Germline V gene sequence: CDR1 LGHDT, CDR2 YNNKEL (reference sequence). The CDR3 DNA sequence: TGTGCCAGCAGCCAAGATCTCTTAGAGGGCTCACCCCTCCACTTT. The encoded protein is CASSQDLLEGSPLHF.

CDR3 DNA: TGCAGCTCCCTCACAGATACGCAGTATTTT. It translates to CSSLTDTQYF. The gene calls are TRBV29-1 and TRBJ2-3; the D is unclear. Trimming stripped 8 bases from V and 2 bases from J, with 5 bases between. The CDR3 runs to 10 residues. The germline V gene encodes CDR1 SQVTM and CDR2 ANQGSEA.

Turning to this clone: Other DNA sequences within the sample encode an identical CDR3. The chain uses TRBV30 and TRBJ2-3, with 9 bases that match TRBD2. Germline trimming cut 3 bases from V and 2 bases from J; bases unmatched to any gene: 3. Germline assignment: CDR1 GTSNPN and CDR2 SVGIG (reference sequence). CDR3 length: 14 residues. CDR3 in DNA: TGTGCCTGGAGATTAGCGGGGGCCACAGATACGCAGTATTTT. Its translation: CAWRLAGATDTQYF.

J is TRBJ2-7 and V is TRBV13, with TRBD2 as a possible D gene (6 bases). The CDR3 spans 13 residues. CDR1 is PRHDT and CDR2 is FYEKMQ in the germline V gene (reference sequence). The V end was cut by 3 bases, the J end by 5 bases, with 11 bases between. CDR3 loop: CASSFQLANEQYF. CDR3 nucleotides: TGTGCCAGCAGCTTTCAACTAGCAAACGAGCAGTACTTC.

The chain joins TRBV7-2 to TRBJ2-4; 14 nucleotides agree with TRBD2. The germline V gene has CDR1 SGHTA and CDR2 FQGNSA. Trimming removed 5 bases from V and 8 bases from J; junction bases left unmatched: 8. This CDR3 has 16 amino acids. The CDR3 nucleotides are TGTGCCAGCAGCGAACCAGGGACTAGCGGGAGCTACATTCAGTACTTC. Amino acid sequence: CASSEPGTSGSYIQYF.

The V gene is TRBV30, the J gene TRBJ1-6; 7 bases map to TRBD1. The V gene's germline CDR1 is GTSNPN and CDR2 SVGIG (reference sequence). Germline trimming cut 6 bases from V and 8 bases from J; bases unmatched to any gene: 13. The CDR3 has 15 amino acids. CDR3 coding DNA: TGTGCCTGCCAGGGGGGAACAGGGAAGGATTCACCCCTCCACTTT. It yields the protein CACQGGTGKDSPLHF.